This T cell receptor (beta chain) comes out of a study of control samples from healthy donors and cancer patients. This CDR3 comprises 14 residues. The V gene's germline CDR1 is SGHRS and CDR2 YFSETQ. V lost 4 bases and J lost 5, with 15 bases in between. The repertoire was sequenced with immunoSEQ multiplex PCR; TCRdb's copy has only in-frame clones and lacks some. The data show 90,000 to 150,000 clones, around 88% seen once. Sequencing was performed on blood. The sequence was collected from a man in his forties in good health. The chain couples TRBV5-1 to TRBJ2-5, with D possibly being TRBD1 (6 bases). CDR3 in DNA: TGCGCCAGCAGCGACCACAGGGATGGCGAGACCCAGTACTTC. This translates into CASSDHRDGETQYF. Full variable domain (missing parts from reference TRBV5-1 and TRBJ2-5): KAGVTQTPRYLIKTRGQQVTLSCSPISGHRSVSWYQQTPGQGLQFLFEYFSETQRNKGNFPGRFSGRQFSNSRSEMNVSTLELGDSALYLCASSDHRDGETQYFGPGTRLLVL.